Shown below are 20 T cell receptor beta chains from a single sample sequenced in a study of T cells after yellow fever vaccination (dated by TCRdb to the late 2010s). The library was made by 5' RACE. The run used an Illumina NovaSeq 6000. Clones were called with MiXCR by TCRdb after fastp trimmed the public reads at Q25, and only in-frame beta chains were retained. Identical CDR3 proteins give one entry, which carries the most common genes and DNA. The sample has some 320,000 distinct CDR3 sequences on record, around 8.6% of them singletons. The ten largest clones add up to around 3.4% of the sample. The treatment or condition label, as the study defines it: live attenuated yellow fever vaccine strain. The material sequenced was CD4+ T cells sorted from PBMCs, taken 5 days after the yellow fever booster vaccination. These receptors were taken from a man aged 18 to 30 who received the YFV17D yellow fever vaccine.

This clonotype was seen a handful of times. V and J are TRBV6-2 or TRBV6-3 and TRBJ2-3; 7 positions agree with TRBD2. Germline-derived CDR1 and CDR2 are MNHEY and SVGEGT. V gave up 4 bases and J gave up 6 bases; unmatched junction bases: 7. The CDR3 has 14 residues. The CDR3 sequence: CASSSRREDDTQYF. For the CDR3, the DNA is TGTGCCAGCAGTTCAAGACGGGAGGATGATACGCAGTATTTT.

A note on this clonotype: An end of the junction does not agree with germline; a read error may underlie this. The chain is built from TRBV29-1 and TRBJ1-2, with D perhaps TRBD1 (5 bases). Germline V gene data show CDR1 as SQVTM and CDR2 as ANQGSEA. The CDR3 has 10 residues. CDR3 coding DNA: TGCAGCGTTGATGTCTCCGGGGCCGCATTC. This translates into CSVDVSGAAF.

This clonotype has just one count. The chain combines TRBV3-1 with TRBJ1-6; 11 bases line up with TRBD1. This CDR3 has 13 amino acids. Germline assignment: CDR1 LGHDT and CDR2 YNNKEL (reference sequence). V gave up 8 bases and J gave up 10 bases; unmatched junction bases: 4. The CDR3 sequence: CASQGQGDSPLHF. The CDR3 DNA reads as TGTGCCAGCCAGGGACAGGGGGACTCACCCCTCCACTTT.

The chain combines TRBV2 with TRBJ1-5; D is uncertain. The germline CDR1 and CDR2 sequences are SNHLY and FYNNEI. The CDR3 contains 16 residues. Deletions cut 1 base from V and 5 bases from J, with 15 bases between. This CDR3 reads CASSEGSYFGDQPQHF. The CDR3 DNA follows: TGTGCCAGCAGTGAAGGGTCCTATTTCGGGGATCAGCCCCAGCATTTT.

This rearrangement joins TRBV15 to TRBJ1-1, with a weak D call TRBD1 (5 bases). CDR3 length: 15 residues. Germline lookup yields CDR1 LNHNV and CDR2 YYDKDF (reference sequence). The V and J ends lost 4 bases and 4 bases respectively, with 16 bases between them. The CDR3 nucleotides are TGTGCCACCAGCATCCCTCGCGGGGGGGGCACTGAAGCTTTCTTT. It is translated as CATSIPRGGGTEAFF. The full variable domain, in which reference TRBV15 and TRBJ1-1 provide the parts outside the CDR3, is DAMVIQNPRYQVTQFGKPVTLSCSQTLNHNVMYWYQQKSSQAPKLLFHYYDKDFNNEADTPDNFQSRRPNTSFCFLDIRSPGLGDTAMYLCATSIPRGGGTEAFFGQGTRLTVV.

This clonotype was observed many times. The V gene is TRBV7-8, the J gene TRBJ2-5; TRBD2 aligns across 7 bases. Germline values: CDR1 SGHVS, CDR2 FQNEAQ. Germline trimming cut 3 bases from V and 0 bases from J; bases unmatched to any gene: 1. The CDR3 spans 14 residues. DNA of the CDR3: TGTGCCAGCAGCTTTGGGGGGGACCAAGAGACCCAGTACTTC. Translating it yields CASSFGGDQETQYF.

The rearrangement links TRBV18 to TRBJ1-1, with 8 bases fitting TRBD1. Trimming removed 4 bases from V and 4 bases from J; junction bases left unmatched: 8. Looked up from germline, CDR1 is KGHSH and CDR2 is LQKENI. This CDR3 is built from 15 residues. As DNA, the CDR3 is TGTGCCAGCTCACTTAGTGACAGGGGTTCCACTGAAGCTTTCTTT. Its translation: CASSLSDRGSTEAFF. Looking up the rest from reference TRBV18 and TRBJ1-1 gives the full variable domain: NAGVMQNPRHLVRRRGQEARLRCSPMKGHSHVYWYRQLPEEGLKFMVYLQKENIIDESGMPKERFSAEFPKEGPSILRIQQVVRGDSAAYFCASSLSDRGSTEAFFGQGTRLTVV.

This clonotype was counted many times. The CDR3 DNA follows: TGCGCCAGCAGCTTCCGGGAGCCCGTACAAGAGACCCAGTACTTC. Amino acids: CASSFREPVQETQYF. The chain links TRBV5-1 to TRBJ2-5, with a tentative D call TRBD2 (6 bases). Between the trimmed V and J ends, which lost 2 bases and 2 bases, there was a span of 13 bases. CDR3 length equals 15 residues. Germline CDR1 reads SGHRS; CDR2 reads YFSETQ.

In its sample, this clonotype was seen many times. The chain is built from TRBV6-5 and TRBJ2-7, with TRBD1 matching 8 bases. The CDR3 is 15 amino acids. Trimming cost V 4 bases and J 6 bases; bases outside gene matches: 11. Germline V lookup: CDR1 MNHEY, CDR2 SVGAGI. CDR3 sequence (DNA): TGTGCCAGCAGTTTCCGAGCTACAGGGGGTGGCGAGCAGTACGTC. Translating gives CASSFRATGGGEQYV.

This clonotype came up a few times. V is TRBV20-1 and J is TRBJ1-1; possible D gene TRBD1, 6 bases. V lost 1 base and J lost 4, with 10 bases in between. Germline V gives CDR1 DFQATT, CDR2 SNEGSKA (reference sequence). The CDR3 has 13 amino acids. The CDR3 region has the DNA TGCAGTGCTAGAGTACAGGGAGCCACTGAAGCTTTCTTT. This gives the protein CSARVQGATEAFF.

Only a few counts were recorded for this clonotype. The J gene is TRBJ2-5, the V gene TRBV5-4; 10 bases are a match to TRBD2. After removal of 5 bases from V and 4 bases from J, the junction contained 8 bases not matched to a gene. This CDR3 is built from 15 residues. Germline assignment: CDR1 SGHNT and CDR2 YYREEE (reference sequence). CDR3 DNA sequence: TGTGCCAGCAGAGGAGCGGGGGGGCCAACAGAGACCCAGTACTTC. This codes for CASRGAGGPTETQYF.

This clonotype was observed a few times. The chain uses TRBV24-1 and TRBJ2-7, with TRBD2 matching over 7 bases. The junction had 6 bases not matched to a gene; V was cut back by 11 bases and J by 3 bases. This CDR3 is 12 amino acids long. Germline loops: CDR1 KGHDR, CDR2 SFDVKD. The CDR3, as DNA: TGTGCCAGCCGGGACTATTTCTACGAGCAGTACTTC. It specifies CASRDYFYEQYF.

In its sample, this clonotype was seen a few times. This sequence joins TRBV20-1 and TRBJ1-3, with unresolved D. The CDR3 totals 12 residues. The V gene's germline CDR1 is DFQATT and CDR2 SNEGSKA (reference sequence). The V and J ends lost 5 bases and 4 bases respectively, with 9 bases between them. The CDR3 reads CSALLEGNTIYF. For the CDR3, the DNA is TGCAGTGCTCTCCTGGAGGGAAACACCATATATTTT.

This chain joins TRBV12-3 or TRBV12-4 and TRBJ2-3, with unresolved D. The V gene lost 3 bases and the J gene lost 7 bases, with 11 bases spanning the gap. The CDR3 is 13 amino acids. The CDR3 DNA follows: TGTGCCAGCAGTTTCGGTATAGCCTATACGCAGTATTTT. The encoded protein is CASSFGIAYTQYF.

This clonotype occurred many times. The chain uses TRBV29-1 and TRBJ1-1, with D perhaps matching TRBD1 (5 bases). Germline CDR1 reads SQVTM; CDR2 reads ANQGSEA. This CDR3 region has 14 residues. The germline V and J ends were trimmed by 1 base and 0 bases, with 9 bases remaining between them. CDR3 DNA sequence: TGCAGCGTTGAAGTCTACAGGTTGAACACTGAAGCTTTCTTT. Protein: CSVEVYRLNTEAFF.

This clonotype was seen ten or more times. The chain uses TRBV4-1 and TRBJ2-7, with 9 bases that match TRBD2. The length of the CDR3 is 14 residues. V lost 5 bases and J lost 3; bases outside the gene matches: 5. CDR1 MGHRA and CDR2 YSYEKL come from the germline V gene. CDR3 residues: CASSTGLAIYEQYF. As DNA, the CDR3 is TGCGCCAGCAGCACGGGACTAGCAATCTACGAGCAGTACTTC.

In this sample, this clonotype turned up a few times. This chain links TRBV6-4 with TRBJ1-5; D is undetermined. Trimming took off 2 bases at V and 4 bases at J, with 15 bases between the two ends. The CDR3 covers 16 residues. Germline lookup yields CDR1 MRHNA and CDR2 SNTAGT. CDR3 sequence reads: CASSDPKPGGNQPQHF. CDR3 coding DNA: TGTGCCAGCAGTGACCCCAAGCCCGGCGGGAATCAGCCCCAGCATTTT.

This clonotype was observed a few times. For the CDR3, the DNA is TGTGCCATCAGTTCAGGGACCGTCTATGGCTACACCTTC. As protein: CAISSGTVYGYTF. This chain uses TRBV10-3 with TRBJ1-2; tentatively, D is TRBD1 (5 bases). The CDR3 has 13 amino acids. Trimming removed 5 bases from V and 4 bases from J, with 11 bases in between. CDR1 and CDR2 from the germline V gene are ENHRY and SYGVKD.

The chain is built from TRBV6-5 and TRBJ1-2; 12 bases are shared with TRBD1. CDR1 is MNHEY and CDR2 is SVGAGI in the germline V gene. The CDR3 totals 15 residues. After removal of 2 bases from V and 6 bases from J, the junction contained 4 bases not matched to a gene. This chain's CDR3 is CASSYVGTGGHGYTF. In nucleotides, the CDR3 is TGTGCCAGCAGTTACGTGGGGACAGGGGGCCATGGCTACACCTTC.

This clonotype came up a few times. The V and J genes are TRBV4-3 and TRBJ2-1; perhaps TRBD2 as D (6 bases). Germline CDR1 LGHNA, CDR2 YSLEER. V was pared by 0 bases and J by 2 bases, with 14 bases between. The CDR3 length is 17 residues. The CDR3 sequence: CASSQDWPLAPYNEQFF. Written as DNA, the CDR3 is TGCGCCAGCAGCCAAGATTGGCCGCTAGCGCCCTACAATGAGCAGTTCTTC.